The rows below give T cell receptor beta chains drawn from one sample of a study of Ad26.COV2.S vaccination and SARS-CoV-2 variants. Produced via immunoSEQ multiplex PCR; TCRdb's table is partial and in-frame only. The data hold 350,000 to 500,000 clones, with roughly 87% observed a single time. The material sequenced was peripheral blood, taken in a trial of Ad26.COV2.S vaccine versus placebo. Every receptor here comes from a person aged 18-60 years who received the Ad26.COV2.S COVID-19 vaccine or a placebo. Both conserved end residues are part of each CDR3. A D gene is named only where the DNA matches it firmly. Not every row has a clone size; where given, it reads once, few, many or a size class.

D | J | V | size | DNA | CDR3
NA | TRBJ1-3 | TRBV30 | NA | TGTGCCTGGAGACGGGGACACGGAATTGGAAACACCATATATTTT | CAWRRGHGIGNTIYF
NA | TRBJ2-7 | TRBV7-9 | NA | TGTGCCAGCAGTGACTTCTCCTACGAGCAGTACTTC | CASSDFSYEQYF
NA | TRBJ1-2 | TRBV12-3/TRBV12-4 | NA | TGTGCCAGCAGTTCAGGGGAGGGTGGCTACACCTTC | CASSSGEGGYTF
NA | TRBJ2-7 | TRBV6-2/TRBV6-3 | NA | TGTGCCAGCAGTTACCGAGGGGGACCAGGCTACGAGCAGTACTTC | CASSYRGGPGYEQYF
TRBD2 | TRBJ2-1 | TRBV19 | NA | TGTGCCAGTAGTATAGTGGGACTAGCGGGACCGTACAATGAGCAGTTCTTC | CASSIVGLAGPYNEQFF
TRBD2 | TRBJ2-1 | TRBV5-6 | NA | TGTGCCAGCAGCTTGGAGCTAGCGGGAGGTATCAAGAATGAGCAGTTCTTC | CASSLELAGGIKNEQFF
TRBD1 | TRBJ1-2 | TRBV5-4 | few | TGTGCCAGCAGCCCTCCGGACAGGGGGGAATATGGCTACACCTTC | CASSPPDRGEYGYTF
NA | TRBJ2-5 | TRBV4-1 | NA | TGCGCCAGCAGGGGAGAGACCCAGTACTTC | CASRGETQYF
TRBD1 | TRBJ1-1 | TRBV6-2/TRBV6-3 | NA | TGTGCCAGCAGCCAATTGACAGGGTGGGGTGAAGCTTTCTTT | CASSQLTGWGEAFF
TRBD1 | TRBJ2-7 | TRBV7-3 | NA | TGTGCCAGCAGCCCAACAGGGGTTGGCTACGAGCAGTACTTC | CASSPTGVGYEQYF
TRBD1 | TRBJ1-2 | TRBV13 | NA | TGTGCCAGCAGCTCGGACAGGGGTAACTATGGCTACACCTTC | CASSSDRGNYGYTF
TRBD2 | TRBJ2-5 | TRBV19 | NA | TGTGCCAGTAGTATAAGACTAGCGGAGGGGAGGCAAGAGACCCAGTACTTC | CASSIRLAEGRQETQYF
NA | TRBJ2-2 | TRBV18 | once | TGTGCCAGCTCACGTAGTTCAGGGACGCACACCGGGGAGCTGTTTTTT | CASSRSSGTHTGELFF
TRBD2 | TRBJ2-2 | TRBV7-9 | once | TGTGCCAGCAGCTTTTTAGCGGGAGGGCCCTACACCGGGGAGCTGTTTTTT | CASSFLAGGPYTGELFF
NA | TRBJ2-4 | TRBV15 | NA | TGTGCCACCAGCAGAGTTAGGGGAACGGGCCCCAAAAACATTCAGTACTTC | CATSRVRGTGPKNIQYF
NA | TRBJ1-5 | TRBV18 | NA | TGTGCCAGCTCCCCACTGGGAACGTATAGCAATCAGCCCCAGCATTTT | CASSPLGTYSNQPQHF
NA | TRBJ1-3 | TRBV28 | NA | TGTGCCAGCACCCCCGTGGCCGTCTCTGGAAACACCATATATTTT | CASTPVAVSGNTIYF
TRBD2 | TRBJ2-1 | TRBV4-1 | NA | TGCGCCAGCAGCACTACTAGCGGATCCTACAATGAGCAGTTCTTC | CASSTTSGSYNEQFF
NA | TRBJ2-5 | TRBV7-3 | NA | TGTGCCAGCAGCTTATTTGGGGAGGGGGAAGAGACCCAGTACTTC | CASSLFGEGEETQYF
TRBD2 | TRBJ2-5 | TRBV27 | NA | TGTGCCAGCAGTTGGTCTAGCGGGAGTGAGACCCAGTACTTC | CASSWSSGSETQYF
TRBD1 | TRBJ2-6 | TRBV4-1 | NA | TGCGCCAGCAGCCAAAGCGTCCAGGGGGCGCGGGGGGCCAACGTCCTGACTTTC | CASSQSVQGARGANVLTF